The 5 T cell receptor beta chains below come from one sample, sequenced in a study of spatial heterogeneity in lung cancer. Study-level points and caveats: The study found that expanded intratumoral alpha and beta TCR counts tracked tumor mutation counts.

What these receptors recognize is not known. Time point here: sample taken at primary tumor resection. TCRdb re-called the 5' RACE reads with MiXCR, one entry per CDR3 protein. The sample includes about 4,200 distinct CDR3 sequences, approximately 6% seen only once; the top ten take 19%. The sample here was lung tumor tissue, taken at surgery. The origin of the receptors is a male donor with early-stage non-small cell lung cancer.

The sample holds a few counts of this clonotype. The chain joins TRBV12-3 or TRBV12-4 to TRBJ1-2; D call uncertain. The CDR3 is made up of 12 amino acids. Trimming cost V 3 bases and J 10 bases, with 12 bases left between them. This chain's CDR3 is CASSFGRRTYTF. DNA for the CDR3: TGTGCCAGCAGTTTCGGCCGGCGGACCTACACCTTC.

Comment on this clonotype: A read error may be the cause here, since a much bigger clone is one base away. The gene calls are TRBV29-1 and TRBJ2-2, with 9 nucleotides matching TRBD1. CDR1 SQVTM and CDR2 ANQGSEA come from the germline V gene. V lost 6 bases to trimming and J lost 7 bases; unmatched junction nucleotides: 9. The CDR3 contains 14 residues. In DNA form, the CDR3 reads TGCAGCGTCGGGAAACAGGGGGCAAACGGGGAGCTGTTTTTT. Translating it yields CSVGKQGANGELFF.

This clonotype was recorded at least ten times. This chain uses TRBV12-3 or TRBV12-4 with TRBJ2-1; 9 bases map to TRBD1. V shed 5 bases, J shed 5 bases, and the junction held 10 bases outside the gene matches. This CDR3 is 16 amino acids long. The CDR3 sequence is CASSARRDRVHNEQFF. The CDR3 DNA sequence: TGTGCCAGCAGTGCCCGTCGGGACAGGGTGCACAATGAGCAGTTCTTC.

This clonotype was counted only a few times. The chain has TRBV27 and TRBJ2-1; 11 bases are a match to TRBD2. This CDR3 region has 18 residues. The germline CDR1 and CDR2 sequences are MNHEY and SMNVEV (reference sequence). Trimming took 2 bases from V and 9 from J; bases not matched to a gene: 15. In nucleotides, the CDR3 is TGTGCCAGCAGTTTAAGTTCGTGGGCTAGCGGGAGGAGGGGTGAGCAGTTCTTC. It is translated as CASSLSSWASGRRGEQFF.

Note on this clonotype: A single base separates this from a much larger clone, so it may be a read error. The chain carries TRBV7-9 and TRBJ2-3; 9 positions agree with TRBD1. The germline V gene has CDR1 SEHNR and CDR2 FQNEAQ (reference sequence). This CDR3 is built from 17 residues. The CDR3 DNA follows: TGTGTCAGCAACCTGGGACAGGGCGCGAGAAGGAAAGATACGCAGTATTTT. This gives the protein CVSNLGQGARRKDTQYF.